This entry describes one TCR beta chain. Antigen: not known. The data derive from a study of response to subunit inactivated influenza vaccine. The CDR3 has 15 amino acids. Deletions cut 5 bases from V and 5 bases from J, with 13 bases between. Germline CDR1 SGHTA, CDR2 FQGNSA. In TCRdb, the RT-PCR reads were re-called with MiXCR into one record per CDR3 protein. The data hold a few hundred thousand distinct CDR3 sequences, with 20% to 25% observed a single time. Study findings and constraints: The authors offered the suggestion that each seasonal influenza vaccination recruits few new T cells.

Material: PBMCs from blood, obtained about 20 months after vaccination. The clonotype was recovered from a man between 50 and 69 years old who received an inactivated influenza vaccine. This chain connects TRBV7-2 to TRBJ1-6, with D uncertain. In nucleotides, the CDR3 is TGTGCCAGCAGCCCCATGAGGCAGAATAATTCACCCCTCCACTTT. It yields the protein CASSPMRQNNSPLHF.